A single sample is the source of the 21 T cell receptor beta chains below, sequenced in a study of T-cell memory formation after mild COVID-19. One entry per CDR3 protein, called by TCRdb with MiXCR from the 5' RACE reads. Of roughly 370,000 distinct CDR3 sequences in the sample, 16% are singletons; the top ten hold 20% to 25%. Sequencing was done on a sample of PBMCs or a T cell subset sorted from them (not recorded which). These receptors came from a man younger than 35 who had mild COVID-19 (a few samples of this study predate the infection). Cell type and time point are not known.

The chain recombines TRBV20-1 with TRBJ2-1; the D is unclear. In germline, CDR1 is DFQATT, CDR2 SNEGSKA (reference sequence). Trimming took 3 bases from V and 11 from J, leaving 11 bases between them. This CDR3 is built from 11 residues. The CDR3 spells CSARGVGKQFF. The CDR3 DNA reads TGCAGTGCTAGGGGCGTGGGGAAGCAGTTCTTC.

The chain has TRBV20-1 and TRBJ2-3; D remains unclear. CDR3 length equals 15 residues. Germline V gene lookup returns CDR1 DFQATT and CDR2 SNEGSKA (reference sequence). Trimming took 2 bases from V and 3 from J, leaving 15 bases between them. CDR3 protein: CSARRTRPRTDTQYF. CDR3 DNA: TGCAGTGCTAGACGGACCCGCCCGAGAACAGATACGCAGTATTTT.

The rearrangement links TRBV5-1 to TRBJ2-5; D gene uncertain. From germline, CDR1 is SGHRS and CDR2 YFSETQ. Trimming pared 2 bases from V and 5 bases from J, leaving 13 bases between. The CDR3 is 14 amino acids. In DNA, the CDR3 is TGCGCCAGCAGCTTACGTGCCCTGTGGGAGACCCAGTACTTC. This encodes CASSLRALWETQYF.

This clonotype was observed many times. The chain combines TRBV27 with TRBJ2-2, with 8 bases aligning to TRBD2. J lost 3 bases, V lost 3 bases, and 6 bases had no gene match. The CDR3 contains 16 residues. Germline loops: CDR1 MNHEY, CDR2 SMNVEV (reference sequence). CDR3 region: CASSFLRGAYTGELFF. In nucleotides, the CDR3 is TGTGCCAGCAGTTTTTTGCGGGGGGCCTACACCGGGGAGCTGTTTTTT.

V usage is TRBV27 and J usage is TRBJ1-2; D unclear. CDR1 is MNHEY and CDR2 is SMNVEV in the germline V gene (reference sequence). CDR3 length: 13 amino acids. V lost 3 bases to trimming and J lost 8 bases, with 13 bases between them. The DNA of the CDR3 is TGTGCCAGCAGTTTGGTTCGGTCGGGGGGCTACACCTTC. It codes for CASSLVRSGGYTF.

The genes are TRBV3-1 and TRBJ2-3; D unresolved. V was shortened by 2 bases and J by 0 bases, with 15 bases between the two germline ends. The germline CDR1 and CDR2 sequences are LGHDT and YNNKEL (reference sequence). The CDR3 consists of 17 residues. CDR3 loop: CASSQLGRSTSTDTQYF. The CDR3 bases are TGTGCCAGCAGCCAATTAGGACGCTCTACTAGCACAGATACGCAGTATTTT.

V usage is TRBV28 and J usage is TRBJ1-5; TRBD1 might be the D (5 bases). This CDR3 contains 13 residues. V gave up 5 bases and J gave up 2 bases, with 7 bases separating them. Germline lookup yields CDR1 MDHEN and CDR2 SYDVKM. The CDR3: CASSMTGNQPQHF. CDR3 bases: TGTGCCAGCAGTATGACAGGCAATCAGCCCCAGCATTTT.

This clonotype was counted between two and nine times. This chain links TRBV11-2 with TRBJ2-3, with 7 bases lining up with TRBD2. V shed 4 bases, J shed 4 bases, and the junction held 8 bases outside the gene matches. CDR1 is SGHAT, CDR2 FQNNGV, per germline. The CDR3 is made up of 15 amino acids. CDR3 protein: CASSSGTTNADTQYF. The CDR3 DNA reads as TGTGCCAGCAGCTCCGGGACTACAAATGCAGATACGCAGTATTTT.

The sample holds a few counts of this clonotype. V and J are TRBV6-6 and TRBJ2-7; 9 positions agree with TRBD2. V was clipped by 6 bases and J by 0 bases; unmatched bases: 6. This CDR3 spans 15 amino acids. Germline CDR1 and CDR2: MNHNY and SVGAGI (reference sequence). CDR3 sequence reads: CASRGSGGSSYEQYV. The CDR3 region has the DNA TGTGCCAGCAGGGGTAGCGGGGGCAGCTCCTACGAGCAGTACGTC.

V is TRBV7-9 and J is TRBJ2-5, with a tentative D call TRBD2 (5 bases). CDR3 length equals 15 residues. Trimming pared 1 base from V and 4 bases from J, leaving 13 bases between. CDR1 is SEHNR, CDR2 FQNEAQ, per germline (reference sequence). CDR3 residues: CASSLVGSPGETQYF. The CDR3 DNA follows: TGTGCCAGCAGCTTAGTTGGGAGTCCAGGAGAGACCCAGTACTTC. Drawing the rest from reference TRBV7-9 and TRBJ2-5, the complete variable domain is DTGVSQNPRHKITKRGQNVTFRCDPISEHNRLYWYRQTLGQGPEFLTYFQNEAQLEKSRLLSDRFSAERPKGSFSTLEIQRTEQGDSAMYLCASSLVGSPGETQYFGPGTRLLVL.

This clonotype was counted many times. This sequence joins TRBV28 and TRBJ1-2; 7 nucleotides match TRBD1. This CDR3 has 13 residues. V was pared by 5 bases and J by 2 bases, with 2 bases of the junction left unmatched. The germline gives CDR1 MDHEN, CDR2 SYDVKM. CDR3 protein: CASSEGQNYGYTF. The CDR3 DNA is TGTGCCAGCAGTGAGGGACAGAACTATGGCTACACCTTC.

This clonotype appeared a few times. The chain combines TRBV12-3 or TRBV12-4 with TRBJ1-2; 7 bases align to TRBD1. CDR3 length equals 19 residues. V lost 3 bases to trimming and J lost 3 bases; unmatched junction nucleotides: 19. Written as DNA, the CDR3 is TGTGCCAGCAGTTTCCCTCTCACAGGGGCGGTGTTCGGCTACTATGGCTACACCTTC. It specifies CASSFPLTGAVFGYYGYTF.

CDR3: CAISESRDGYEQFF. The DNA for the CDR3 is TGTGCCATCAGTGAGTCGAGGGACGGATATGAGCAGTTCTTC. V gene TRBV10-3 combines with J gene TRBJ2-1; either TRBD1 or TRBD2 may supply D (5 bases each). V was shortened by 0 bases and J by 8 bases, with 11 bases between the two germline ends. The CDR3 sequence is 14 residues long. Germline-derived CDR1 and CDR2 are ENHRY and SYGVKD.

This clonotype has more than one count but fewer than ten. CDR3 in DNA: TGCGCCAGCAGCCAAGTGTTAGGCGGGAAGACGGGGGGGGCCGACGAGCAGTACTTC. This translates into CASSQVLGGKTGGADEQYF. This rearrangement joins TRBV4-1 to TRBJ2-7; 8 nucleotides line up with TRBD2. This CDR3 region has 19 residues. The germline V gene encodes CDR1 MGHRA and CDR2 YSYEKL. J was trimmed by 5 bases and V by 1 base; bases with no gene match: 19.

This clonotype was seen ten or more times. V is TRBV5-1 and J is TRBJ1-1; 7 bases align to TRBD1. The germline CDR1 and CDR2 sequences are SGHRS and YFSETQ. The CDR3 covers 14 residues. The J segment lost 10 bases and the V segment lost 4 bases, leaving 13 bases of the junction unmatched. For the CDR3, the DNA is TGCGCCAGCAGCCTGACTCGACAGGGCCTCGGAGCTTTCTTT. Its translation: CASSLTRQGLGAFF.

This clonotype was counted at least ten times. This rearrangement joins TRBV7-2 to TRBJ2-5; TRBD2 might be the D (6 bases). The germline V gene encodes CDR1 SGHTA and CDR2 FQGNSA. The CDR3 sequence is 14 residues long. Trimming left V 0 bases short and J 9 bases short, with 14 bases between. The CDR3 is CASSLAGLLGSQYF. The CDR3 nucleotides are TGTGCCAGCAGCTTAGCGGGACTGCTCGGTTCCCAGTACTTC. Together with reference TRBV7-2 and TRBJ2-5, the CDR3 gives the full variable domain: GAGVSQSPSNKVTEKGKDVELRCDPISGHTALYWYRQSLGQGLEFLIYFQGNSAPDKSGLPSDRFSAERTGGSVSTLTIQRTQQEDSAVYLCASSLAGLLGSQYFGPGTRLLVL.

This clonotype was observed a handful of times. This chain connects TRBV12-3 or TRBV12-4 to TRBJ2-7; a weak D match, TRBD2 (5 bases). V lost 7 bases to trimming and J lost 3 bases, with 13 bases between them. CDR3 size: 13 residues. Written as DNA, the CDR3 is TGTGCCAGCACCCGGACGGAGGACTACGAGCAGTACTTC. It is translated as CASTRTEDYEQYF.

The chain uses TRBV10-3 and TRBJ2-5; 10 nucleotides align to TRBD1. The trim removed 2 bases at V and 5 bases at J, leaving 11 bases unmatched. The V gene's germline CDR1 is ENHRY and CDR2 SYGVKD. The CDR3 covers 17 residues. CDR3 sequence: CAISEVAETGGWETQYF. The CDR3 DNA follows: TGTGCCATCAGTGAGGTGGCGGAGACAGGGGGCTGGGAGACCCAGTACTTC.

This CDR3 is CSARDPRTYEQYV. Here the CDR3 DNA reads TGCAGTGCTAGAGATCCCCGTACCTACGAGCAGTACGTC. This chain uses TRBV20-1 with TRBJ2-7; D not resolved. This CDR3 is 13 amino acids long. Germline V CDR1 and CDR2: DFQATT, SNEGSKA (reference sequence). V lost 0 bases and J lost 2, with 8 bases in between.

The chain employs TRBV7-9 and TRBJ1-2; D gene ambiguous. Looked up from germline, CDR1 is SEHNR and CDR2 is FQNEAQ (reference sequence). Trimming took 11 bases from V and 3 from J, leaving 13 bases between them. This CDR3 has 12 amino acids. CDR3 DNA sequence: TGTGCCCCCAGCCCCGGGGACTATGGCTACACCTTC. Amino acid sequence: CAPSPGDYGYTF.

The chain is built from TRBV6-4 and TRBJ2-7, with 11 bases identical to TRBD2. The CDR3 consists of 14 residues. With 7 bases clipped from V and 6 bases from J, the junction kept 8 bases outside the gene matches. Germline V gene lookup returns CDR1 MRHNA and CDR2 SNTAGT. In DNA, the CDR3 is TGTGCCAGCACCGGGACTAGCGGTGTCTCCGAGCAGTACGTC. This gives the protein CASTGTSGVSEQYV.